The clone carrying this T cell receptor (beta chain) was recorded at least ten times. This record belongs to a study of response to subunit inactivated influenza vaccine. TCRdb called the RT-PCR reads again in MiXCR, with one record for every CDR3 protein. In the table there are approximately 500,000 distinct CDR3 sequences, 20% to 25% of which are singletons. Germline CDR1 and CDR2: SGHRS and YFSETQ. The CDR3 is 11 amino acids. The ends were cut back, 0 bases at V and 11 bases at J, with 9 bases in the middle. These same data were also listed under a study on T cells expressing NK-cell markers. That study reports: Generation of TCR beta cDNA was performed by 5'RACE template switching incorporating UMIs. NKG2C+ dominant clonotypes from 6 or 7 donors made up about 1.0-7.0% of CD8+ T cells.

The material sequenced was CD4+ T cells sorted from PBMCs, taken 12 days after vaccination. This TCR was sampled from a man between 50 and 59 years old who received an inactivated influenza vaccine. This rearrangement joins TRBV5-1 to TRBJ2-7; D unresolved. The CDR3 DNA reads TGCGCCAGCAGCTTGGGGTCATACGAGTACTTC. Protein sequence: CASSLGSYEYF.